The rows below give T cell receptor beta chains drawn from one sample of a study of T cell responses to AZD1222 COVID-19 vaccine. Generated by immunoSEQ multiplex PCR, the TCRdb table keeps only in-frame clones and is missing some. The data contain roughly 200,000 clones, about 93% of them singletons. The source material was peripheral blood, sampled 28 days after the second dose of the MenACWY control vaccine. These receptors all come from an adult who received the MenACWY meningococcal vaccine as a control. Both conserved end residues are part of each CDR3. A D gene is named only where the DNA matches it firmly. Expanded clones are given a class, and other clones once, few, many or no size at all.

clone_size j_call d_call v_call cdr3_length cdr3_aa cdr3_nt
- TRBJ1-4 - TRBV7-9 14 CASSLVQGNEKLFF TGTGCCAGCAGCTTAGTACAGGGCAATGAAAAACTGTTTTTT
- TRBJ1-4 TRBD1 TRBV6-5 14 CASRGGQPNEKLFF TGTGCCAGCAGGGGGGGACAGCCTAATGAAAAACTGTTTTTT
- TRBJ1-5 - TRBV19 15 CASTGPTDGNQPQHF TGTGCCTCAACCGGGCCTACGGATGGCAATCAGCCCCAGCATTTT
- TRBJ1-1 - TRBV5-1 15 CASSLAGRVNTEAFF TGCGCCAGCAGCTTGGCCGGGAGGGTGAACACTGAAGCTTTCTTT
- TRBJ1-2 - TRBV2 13 CASSEGRNYGYTF TGTGCCAGCAGTGAAGGCAGAAACTATGGCTACACCTTC
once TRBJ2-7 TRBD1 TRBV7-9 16 CASSLATDRGSYEQYF TGTGCCAGCAGCTTAGCGACGGACAGGGGGTCCTACGAGCAGTACTTC
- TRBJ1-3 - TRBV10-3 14 CAISEWGSGNTIYF TGTGCCATCAGTGAATGGGGATCTGGAAACACCATATATTTT
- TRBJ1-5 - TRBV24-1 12 CATSGEFGPQHF TGTGCCACCAGTGGGGAGTTTGGGCCCCAGCATTTT
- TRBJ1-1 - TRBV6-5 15 CASSYSSGRNTEAFF TGTGCCAGCAGTTACTCGAGCGGCAGGAACACTGAAGCTTTCTTT
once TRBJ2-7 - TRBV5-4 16 CASSLEGRGASYEQYF TGTGCCAGCAGCTTGGAAGGCAGGGGGGCTTCCTACGAGCAGTACTTC
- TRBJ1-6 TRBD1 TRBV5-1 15 CASSLEAGGNSPLHF TGCGCCAGCAGCTTGGAGGCAGGGGGTAATTCACCCCTCCACTTT
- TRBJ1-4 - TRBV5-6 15 CASSLVGGGSEKLFF TGTGCCAGCAGCTTGGTCGGGGGTGGTTCTGAAAAACTGTTTTTT
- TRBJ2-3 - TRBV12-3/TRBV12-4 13 CASSLGDTDTQYF TGTGCCAGCAGTTTGGGGGACACAGATACGCAGTATTTT
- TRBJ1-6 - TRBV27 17 CASSLRPPGSYNSPLHF TGTGCCAGCAGTTTGAGGCCCCCAGGGTCCTATAATTCACCCCTCCACTTT
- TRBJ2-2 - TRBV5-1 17 CASSTTAGTANTGELFF TGCGCCAGCAGCACAACCGCCGGGACGGCGAACACCGGGGAGCTGTTTTTT
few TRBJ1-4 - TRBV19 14 CASSIGQTGEKLFF TGTGCCAGTAGTATAGGGCAGACGGGTGAAAAACTGTTTTTT
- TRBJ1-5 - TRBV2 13 CASHREGNQPQHF TGTGCCAGCCACAGGGAGGGCAATCAGCCCCAGCATTTT
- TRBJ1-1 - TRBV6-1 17 CASSDPRQTLKNTEAFF TGTGCCAGCAGTGATCCGAGACAGACCCTGAAGAACACTGAAGCTTTCTTT
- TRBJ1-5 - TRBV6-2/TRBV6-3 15 CASSLQLNSNQPQHF TGTGCCAGCAGTCTCCAACTAAATAGCAATCAGCCCCAGCATTTT
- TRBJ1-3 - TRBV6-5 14 CASRSGAGVNTIYF TGTGCCAGCAGGTCAGGGGCAGGAGTGAACACCATATATTTT
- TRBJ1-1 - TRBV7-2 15 CASSLGGGVGTEAFF TGTGCCAGCAGCTTAGGGGGTGGGGTGGGCACTGAAGCTTTCTTT
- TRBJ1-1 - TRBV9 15 CASSVDVQANTEAFF TGTGCCAGCAGCGTAGATGTTCAGGCGAACACTGAAGCTTTCTTT
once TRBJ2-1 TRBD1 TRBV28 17 CASSQPGQGGSYNEQFF TGTGCCAGCAGTCAGCCGGGACAGGGGGGCTCCTACAATGAGCAGTTCTTC
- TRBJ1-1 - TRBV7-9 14 CASSLEALGSEAFF TGTGCCAGCAGCTTAGAGGCGCTTGGATCCGAAGCTTTCTTT
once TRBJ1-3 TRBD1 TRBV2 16 CASSLGTGRSGNTIYF TGTGCCAGCAGTCTGGGGACAGGGAGGTCTGGAAACACCATATATTTT
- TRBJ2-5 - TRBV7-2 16 CASTTGAGRTGETQYF TGTGCCAGCACCACTGGGGCGGGGAGAACGGGTGAGACCCAGTACTTC
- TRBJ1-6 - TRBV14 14 CASRESTGYSPLHF TGTGCCAGCAGAGAGTCAACCGGGTATTCACCCCTCCACTTT
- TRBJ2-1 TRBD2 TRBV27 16 CASSPTASGGASEQFF TGTGCCAGCAGTCCCACCGCTAGCGGGGGGGCTTCTGAGCAGTTCTTC
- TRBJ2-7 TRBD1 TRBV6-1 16 CASSVPFRTGGYEQYF TGTGCCAGCAGTGTGCCTTTTCGGACAGGGGGCTACGAGCAGTACTTC
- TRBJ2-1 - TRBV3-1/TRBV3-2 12 CASSQEGGARFF TGTGCCAGCAGCCAAGAGGGCGGGGCTCGGTTCTTC
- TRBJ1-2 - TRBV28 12 CASSLQGYGYTF TGTGCCAGCAGTTTACAGGGCTATGGCTACACCTTC
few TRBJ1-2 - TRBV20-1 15 CSASPSWGNNYGYTF TGCAGTGCTAGTCCCTCCTGGGGAAATAACTATGGCTACACCTTC
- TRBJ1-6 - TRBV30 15 CAWSVLGPYNSPLHF TGTGCCTGGAGTGTACTAGGGCCCTATAATTCACCCCTCCACTTT
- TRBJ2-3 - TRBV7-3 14 CASSLTGLTDTQYF TGTGCCAGCAGCTTAACAGGGCTCACAGATACGCAGTATTTT
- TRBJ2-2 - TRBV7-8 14 CASSPSSNTGELFF TGTGCCAGCAGCCCCTCCTCGAACACCGGGGAGCTGTTTTTT
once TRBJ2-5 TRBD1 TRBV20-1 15 CSASSGTGGAETQYF TGCAGTGCTAGTTCCGGGACAGGGGGCGCAGAGACCCAGTACTTC
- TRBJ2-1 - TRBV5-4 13 CASSLDRANEQFF TGTGCCAGCAGCTTGGACAGGGCGAATGAGCAGTTCTTC
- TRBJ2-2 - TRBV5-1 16 CASSLITGANTGELFF TGCGCCAGCAGCTTGATAACAGGAGCGAACACCGGGGAGCTGTTTTTT
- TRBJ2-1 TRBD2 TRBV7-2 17 CASSLEATSGGYNEQFF TGTGCCAGCAGCTTAGAGGCGACTAGCGGGGGGTACAATGAGCAGTTCTTC
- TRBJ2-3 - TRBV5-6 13 CASSQTNTDTQYF TGTGCCAGCAGCCAAACAAACACAGATACGCAGTATTTT
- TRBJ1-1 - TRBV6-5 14 CASSTRAGGTEAFF TGTGCCAGCAGTACCAGGGCTGGTGGCACTGAAGCTTTCTTT
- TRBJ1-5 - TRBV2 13 CASKRGVGQPQHF TGTGCCAGCAAACGAGGGGTTGGTCAGCCCCAGCATTTT
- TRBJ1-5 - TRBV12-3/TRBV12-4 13 CASSLGWGQPQHF TGTGCCAGCAGTTTAGGCTGGGGCCAGCCCCAGCATTTT
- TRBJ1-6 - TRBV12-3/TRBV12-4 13 CASREGWNSPLHF TGTGCCAGCAGGGAGGGGTGGAATTCACCCCTCCACTTT
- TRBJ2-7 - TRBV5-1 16 CASSLAGASPPYEQYF TGCGCCAGCAGCTTGGCCGGGGCTAGCCCCCCTTACGAGCAGTACTTC
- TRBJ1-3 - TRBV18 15 CASSPLRGSGNTIYF TGTGCCAGCTCACCGCTACGGGGATCTGGAAACACCATATATTTT
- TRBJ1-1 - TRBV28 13 CASSSREGVEAFF TGTGCCAGCAGTTCCAGGGAGGGCGTTGAAGCTTTCTTT
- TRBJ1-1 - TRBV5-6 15 CASSLDWTMNTEAFF TGTGCCAGCAGCTTGGATTGGACCATGAACACTGAAGCTTTCTTT
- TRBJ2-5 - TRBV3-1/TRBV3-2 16 CASSLLQGGRMGTQYF TGTGCCAGCAGCCTTCTACAGGGAGGTCGTATGGGGACCCAGTACTTC
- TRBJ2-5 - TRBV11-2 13 CASSSDRRKTQYF TGTGCCAGCAGTTCTGACAGGAGGAAGACCCAGTACTTC
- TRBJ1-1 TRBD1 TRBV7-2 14 CASSFGTGNTEAFF TGTGCCAGCAGCTTCGGGACAGGGAACACTGAAGCTTTCTTT
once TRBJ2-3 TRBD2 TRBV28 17 CASSTGLAGALTDTQYF TGTGCCAGCAGTACCGGACTAGCGGGGGCCCTTACAGATACGCAGTATTTT
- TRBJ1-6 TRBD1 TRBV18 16 CASSPPGQNYNSPLHF TGTGCCAGCTCACCCCCGGGACAGAACTATAATTCACCCCTCCACTTT
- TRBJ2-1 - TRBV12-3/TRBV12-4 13 CASSLRQLGEQFF TGTGCCAGCAGTTTGAGGCAGCTTGGTGAGCAGTTCTTC
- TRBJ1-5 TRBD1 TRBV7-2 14 CASSLGTGDQPQHF TGTGCCAGCAGCTTGGGGACAGGCGATCAGCCCCAGCATTTT